The 25 T cell receptor beta chains below come from one sample, sequenced in a study of T-cell reconstitution after alpha-beta-depleted transplantation in children. The TCRbeta library was prepared with unique molecular identifiers. Each CDR3 protein is one row after TCRdb ran MiXCR on the PCR reads. The repertoire consists of a few hundred thousand distinct CDR3 sequences, with 25% to 30% occurring once and the leading ten covering around 36%. The sample was PBMCs, taken before TCRalphabeta/CD19-depleted stem cell transplant. All receptors come from a boy under three years old with Wiskott-Aldrich syndrome, due to receive a stem cell transplant.

The chain is built from TRBV20-1 and TRBJ2-3; a possible D gene is TRBD2 (5 bases). The V gene's germline CDR1 is DFQATT and CDR2 SNEGSKA (reference sequence). This CDR3 has 15 residues. The V end lost 0 bases, the J end lost 2 bases, and 12 bases lay between the germline ends. The CDR3 sequence: CSARDSGRFTDTQYF. The DNA of the CDR3 is TGCAGTGCTAGAGATTCGGGGAGATTCACAGATACGCAGTATTTT.

The chain uses TRBV15 and TRBJ2-7; tentatively, D is TRBD1 (5 bases). The V end was cut by 1 base, the J end by 3 bases, with 7 bases between. The CDR3 sequence is 13 residues long. Per germline, CDR1 LNHNV and CDR2 YYDKDF (reference sequence). For the CDR3, the DNA is TGTGCCACCAGCAGAGCCCAGGGCTACGAGCAGTACTTC. Protein product: CATSRAQGYEQYF.

As concerns this clonotype: One end of the junction varies from germline; a read error may be responsible. This chain connects TRBV5-5 to TRBJ2-5; 11 positions agree with TRBD2. The CDR3 runs 17 residues. Germline values: CDR1 SGHKS, CDR2 YYEKEE (reference sequence). CDR3 in amino acids: CASSLWSSGRATETHYF. The CDR3 DNA reads as TGTGCCAGCAGCTTGTGGAGTAGCGGGAGGGCCACGGAGACCCACTACTTC.

The gene calls are TRBV20-1 and TRBJ2-5, with D unclear. Germline CDR1 reads DFQATT; CDR2 reads SNEGSKA (reference sequence). CDR3 length equals 11 residues. With 6 bases removed from V and 6 bases from J, the gap between germline ends came to 11 bases. DNA of the CDR3: TGCAGTGCGGTTCCTCAAAAGACCCAGTACTTC. Protein product: CSAVPQKTQYF.

This clonotype showed up just a few times. The chain combines TRBV7-9 with TRBJ2-5; 9 positions agree with TRBD1. V dropped 2 bases and J dropped 4; count of bases not matched to a gene: 8. This CDR3 spans 16 amino acids. The germline V gene has CDR1 SEHNR and CDR2 FQNEAQ (reference sequence). The CDR3 DNA sequence: TGTGCCAGCAGCTTAACCACTACAGGGGGCGCAGAGACCCAGTACTTC. Translated: CASSLTTTGGAETQYF.

This clonotype was detected only a few times. This rearrangement joins TRBV30 to TRBJ1-1; 9 positions match TRBD1. Germline values: CDR1 GTSNPN, CDR2 SVGIG (reference sequence). V gave up 3 bases and J gave up 10 bases; unmatched junction bases: 6. The CDR3 consists of 12 residues. CDR3 DNA: TGTGCCTGGAGCCCTGGACAGGGGTTAGCTTTCTTT. It is translated as CAWSPGQGLAFF. Variable domain in full (rest from reference TRBV30 and TRBJ1-1): SQTIHQWPATLVQPVGSPLSLECTVEGTSNPNLYWYRQAAGRGLQLLFYSVGIGQISSEVPQNLSASRPQDRQFILSSKKLLLSDSGFYLCAWSPGQGLAFFGQGTRLTVV.

This clonotype was found a few times. The V gene is TRBV12-3 or TRBV12-4, the J gene TRBJ2-3; the match to TRBD2 covers 9 bases. The junction had 2 bases not matched to a gene; V was cut back by 3 bases and J by 4 bases. This CDR3 spans 14 amino acids. CDR3: CASSFVAGADTQYF. The CDR3 coding sequence is TGTGCCAGCAGTTTCGTAGCGGGAGCAGATACGCAGTATTTT.

The chain links TRBV27 to TRBJ2-7; tentative D call: TRBD1 (5 bases). The CDR3 consists of 13 residues. V lost 2 bases and J 5 bases, leaving 10 bases between the germline ends. In germline, CDR1 is MNHEY, CDR2 SMNVEV (reference sequence). CDR3 sequence: CASSLIRAHEQYF. CDR3 sequence (DNA): TGTGCCAGCAGTTTAATCAGGGCCCACGAGCAGTACTTC.

The chain combines TRBV5-1 with TRBJ2-2; D is undetermined. V lost 2 bases, J lost 5 bases, and 10 bases lay in between. Per the germline V gene, CDR1 is SGHRS and CDR2 is YFSETQ. The CDR3 contains 14 residues. CDR3 nucleotide sequence: TGCGCCAGCAGCTTAATTAGATGGACCGGGGAGCTGTTTTTT. This encodes CASSLIRWTGELFF. Full variable domain (rest looked up from reference TRBV5-1 and TRBJ2-2): KAGVTQTPRYLIKTRGQQVTLSCSPISGHRSVSWYQQTPGQGLQFLFEYFSETQRNKGNFPGRFSGRQFSNSRSEMNVSTLELGDSALYLCASSLIRWTGELFFGEGSRLTVL.

This clonotype was seen a handful of times. The rearrangement links TRBV6-1 to TRBJ2-7, with D tentatively TRBD2 (7 bases). Germline assignment: CDR1 MNHNS and CDR2 SASEGT. V gave up 6 bases and J gave up 1 base, with 22 bases separating them. CDR3 length: 17 residues. The CDR3 spells CASRTAPRGATSYEQYF. The CDR3, as DNA: TGTGCCAGCAGGACCGCCCCACGGGGGGCGACGTCCTACGAGCAGTACTTC.

This clonotype appeared a few times. The CDR3 loop is CASSNAGAETQYF. DNA for the CDR3: TGTGCCAGCAGCAATGCGGGGGCAGAGACCCAGTACTTC. This sequence joins TRBV7-2 and TRBJ2-5, with D maybe TRBD2 (7 bases). Trimming shortened V by 5 bases and J by 4 bases, and 11 bases separated the two germline ends. CDR3 length equals 13 residues. The germline V gene has CDR1 SGHTA and CDR2 FQGNSA.

The chain couples TRBV5-1 to TRBJ2-6; 8 positions match TRBD1. Trimming cost V 4 bases and J 3 bases; bases outside gene matches: 12. CDR3 length: 18 amino acids. CDR1 is SGHRS and CDR2 is YFSETQ in the germline V gene. The CDR3 DNA reads as TGCGCCAGCAGCAGAGAACCGGGACAGGTCCATGGGGCCAACGTCCTGACTTTC. As protein: CASSREPGQVHGANVLTF. Together with reference TRBV5-1 and TRBJ2-6, the CDR3 gives the full variable domain: KAGVTQTPRYLIKTRGQQVTLSCSPISGHRSVSWYQQTPGQGLQFLFEYFSETQRNKGNFPGRFSGRQFSNSRSEMNVSTLELGDSALYLCASSREPGQVHGANVLTFGAGSRLTVL.

This clonotype showed up just a few times. The gene calls are TRBV20-1 and TRBJ2-7; D is undetermined. Trimming shortened V by 6 bases and J by 1 base, and 13 bases separated the two germline ends. Germline CDR1 and CDR2: DFQATT and SNEGSKA (reference sequence). The CDR3 is 13 amino acids. CDR3 protein: CSAPKGSSYEQYF. In nucleotides, the CDR3 is TGCAGTGCCCCGAAGGGCTCTTCCTACGAGCAGTACTTC.

This clonotype was recorded a few times. The rearrangement uses TRBV12-3 or TRBV12-4 and TRBJ1-1, with D unclear. Trimming took 4 bases from V and 3 from J, leaving 6 bases between them. This CDR3 has 12 residues. Here the CDR3 reads CASSYQDTEAFF. The CDR3 coding sequence is TGTGCCAGCAGTTACCAGGACACTGAAGCTTTCTTT.

This chain links TRBV7-3 with TRBJ2-3; 12 nucleotides align to TRBD2. V dropped 1 base and J dropped 5; count of bases not matched to a gene: 4. Germline V gene lookup returns CDR1 SGHTA and CDR2 FQGTGA. The CDR3 consists of 16 residues. The CDR3 protein is CASSLRLAGVGDTQYF. The CDR3 bases are TGTGCCAGCAGCTTAAGACTAGCGGGAGTGGGAGATACGCAGTATTTT.

The rearrangement uses TRBV11-1 and TRBJ2-1, with 9 bases aligning to TRBD2. V shed 1 base, J shed 5 bases, and the junction held 21 bases outside the gene matches. The CDR3 contains 21 residues. Germline V CDR1 and CDR2: SGHAT, FQDESV (reference sequence). The CDR3 loop reads CASSLEYRLAGLTSNDNEQFF. DNA of the CDR3: TGTGCCAGCAGCTTAGAGTATCGGCTAGCGGGATTAACTAGCAACGACAATGAGCAGTTCTTC.

This chain joins TRBV24-1 and TRBJ2-1, with 14 bases identical to TRBD2. V lost 3 bases and J lost 9; bases outside the gene matches: 6. The CDR3 runs to 16 residues. Germline CDR1 and CDR2: KGHDR and SFDVKD. In DNA, the CDR3 is TGTGCCACCAGTGATCTCAGGACTAGCGGGAGGAGTGAGCAGTTCTTC. As protein: CATSDLRTSGRSEQFF.

The chain combines TRBV5-1 with TRBJ2-3; D is uncertain. The V end lost 1 base, the J end lost 0 bases, and 9 bases lay between the germline ends. Germline V lookup: CDR1 SGHRS, CDR2 YFSETQ. This CDR3 is built from 15 residues. The CDR3 coding sequence is TGCGCCAGCAGCTTGAATCGGGCCAGCACAGATACGCAGTATTTT. Residues: CASSLNRASTDTQYF.

The sample holds many counts of this clonotype. The germline gene is not matched at one end of the junction; a read error may be the cause. The CDR3 region is CASSPGLNTGELFF. In DNA form, the CDR3 reads TGTGCCAGCAGCCCGGGACTGAACACCGGGGAGCTGTTTTTT. V is TRBV5-1 and J is TRBJ2-2, with a weak D call TRBD2 (6 bases). In germline, CDR1 is SGHRS, CDR2 YFSETQ. The CDR3 totals 14 residues.

The V call is TRBV7-2, the J call TRBJ2-2; the D is unclear. The CDR3 has 13 residues. Between the trimmed V and J ends, which lost 3 bases and 6 bases, there was a span of 8 bases. Germline V gives CDR1 SGHTA, CDR2 FQGNSA. The CDR3 nucleotides are TGTGCCAGCAGCTTCGTGGTTCCCGGGGAGCTGTTTTTT. Its protein is CASSFVVPGELFF.

The J gene is TRBJ2-1, the V gene TRBV20-1; 9 nucleotides agree with TRBD2. The germline V gene encodes CDR1 DFQATT and CDR2 SNEGSKA (reference sequence). The J segment lost 3 bases and the V segment lost 3 bases, leaving 6 bases of the junction unmatched. CDR3 size: 15 residues. CDR3 sequence reads: CSASRREGDYNEQFF. DNA for the CDR3: TGCAGTGCTAGTAGGCGGGAGGGTGACTACAATGAGCAGTTCTTC.

The chain combines TRBV27 with TRBJ2-3; 7 nucleotides agree with TRBD2. V was pared by 11 bases and J by 5 bases, with 4 bases of the junction left unmatched. Germline V CDR1 and CDR2: MNHEY, SMNVEV (reference sequence). The CDR3 spans 11 residues. The CDR3 sequence: CASKRGDTQYF. The CDR3 bases are TGTGCCTCAAAGCGGGGAGATACGCAGTATTTT.

The chain links TRBV7-9 to TRBJ1-2; a weak D match, TRBD1 (5 bases). V was clipped by 5 bases and J by 0 bases, with 13 bases between them. The CDR3 is 15 amino acids. Germline lookup yields CDR1 SEHNR and CDR2 FQNEAQ (reference sequence). In DNA, the CDR3 is TGTGCCAGCAGCGTCGGCGCGGGGGCTAACTATGGCTACACCTTC. Residues: CASSVGAGANYGYTF.

The rearrangement joins TRBV5-1 to TRBJ2-6; no reliable D call. The CDR3 loop spans 16 amino acids. Per germline, CDR1 SGHRS and CDR2 YFSETQ. Deletions cut 0 bases from V and 1 base from J, with 8 bases between. The CDR3 nucleotides are TGCGCCAGCAGCTTGGCCGTAGGGTCTGGGGCCAACGTCCTGACTTTC. Amino acid sequence: CASSLAVGSGANVLTF.

This chain links TRBV27 with TRBJ1-2; unclear D gene. Germline-derived CDR1 and CDR2 are MNHEY and SMNVEV (reference sequence). This CDR3 has 14 amino acids. V dropped 5 bases and J dropped 0 bases, with 10 bases sitting between them. The CDR3 DNA sequence: TGTGCCAGCAGTATCCGCCAGCCTAACTATGGCTACACCTTC. This gives the protein CASSIRQPNYGYTF.